A selection of T cell receptor beta chains follows, all from one sample in a study of OX40 agonist ivuxolimab in advanced cancers. Profiling relied on immunoSEQ multiplex PCR, and the TCRdb table lists in-frame clones only, not all of them. The sample has around 80,000 clones; 85% to 90% are singletons. The material was CD4+ or CD8+ T cells sorted from blood, obtained in a trial of the OX40 agonist ivuxolimab. The receptor source for this set is an adult with an advanced solid tumor such as melanoma, head and neck, liver or kidney cancer. CDR3s include the opening cysteine and the closing phenylalanine or tryptophan. Fields, in order: J gene, D gene, clone size, V gene, CDR3 DNA, CDR3 protein. D genes are given only for firm matches. The size entry is marked missing in some rows and otherwise reads once, few, many or a size class.

>TRBJ1-1|-|-|TRBV28
TGTGCCAGCAGGCAGCAGGGATTTAACACTGAAGCTTTCTTT
CASRQQGFNTEAFF
>TRBJ2-1|TRBD2|-|TRBV28
TGTGCCAGCAGTGGTAGCGGGAGGGCCAATGAGCAGTTCTTC
CASSGSGRANEQFF
>TRBJ2-7|-|-|TRBV11-2
TGTGCCAGCAGCTTAAATAGGGGCGAGCAGTACTTC
CASSLNRGEQYF
>TRBJ2-7|TRBD2|-|TRBV10-2
TGCGCCAGCTCGTTCAGCGGGAGCTACGAGCAGTACTTC
CASSFSGSYEQYF
>TRBJ2-1|-|once|TRBV18
TGTGCCAGCTCACCACGGCAGGAGGAGCAGTTCTTC
CASSPRQEEQFF
>TRBJ2-7|TRBD2|-|TRBV6-1
TGTGCCTTCACCCCTAGCGGGACCTACGAGCAGTACTTC
CAFTPSGTYEQYF
>TRBJ2-1|TRBD2|once|TRBV10-3
TGTGCCATCAGGATGACTAGCGGGAGGTACAATGAGCAGTTCTTC
CAIRMTSGRYNEQFF
>TRBJ2-3|-|once|TRBV15
TGTGCCACCAGCCGGGCCCTCCTCGGGATAGCCGGAGATACGCAGTATTTT
CATSRALLGIAGDTQYF
>TRBJ1-1|-|-|TRBV7-3
TGTGCCAGCAGCTTAAAGCGGAACACTGAAGCTTTCTTT
CASSLKRNTEAFF
>TRBJ2-7|TRBD1|-|TRBV6-1
TGTGCCAGCAAAGCCGGGACAGGGTTAAACTACGAGCAGTACTTC
CASKAGTGLNYEQYF
>TRBJ1-5|-|-|TRBV19
TGTGCCAGTAGTATAGACCCGGGAGGGGTCGATCAGCCCCAGCATTTT
CASSIDPGGVDQPQHF
>TRBJ2-5|TRBD2|-|TRBV11-3
TGTGCCAGCAGCTTAGAGGGACTAGCGTACGAGACCCAGTACTTC
CASSLEGLAYETQYF
>TRBJ2-3|-|-|TRBV10-3
TGTGCCATCAGCGGCAGCAGCACAGATACGCAGTATTTT
CAISGSSTDTQYF
>TRBJ1-3|-|-|TRBV15
TGTGCCACCAGCAGAGACCCCAACCTGCGTGGAAACACCATATATTTT
CATSRDPNLRGNTIYF
>TRBJ2-3|-|-|TRBV9
TGTGCCAGCAGCGTAGCTACCAATCTGGGAGCGGCAGATACGCAGTATTTT
CASSVATNLGAADTQYF
>TRBJ2-1|TRBD2|-|TRBV7-3
TGTGCCAGCAGCTTAGCGGGAGCTAACAATGAGCAGTTCTTC
CASSLAGANNEQFF
>TRBJ1-1|-|-|TRBV6-5
TGTGCCAGCAGTTACGGACGGAACACTGAAGCTTTCTTT
CASSYGRNTEAFF
>TRBJ2-1|-|-|TRBV2
TGTGCCAGCAGTGGAGAGGGCAGGCACAATGAGCAGTTCTTC
CASSGEGRHNEQFF
>TRBJ2-3|-|once|TRBV11-2
TGTGCCAGCAGCCTGGGCCCGCGGGATACGCAGTATTTT
CASSLGPRDTQYF
>TRBJ2-3|TRBD2|once|TRBV29-1
TGCAGCGTTGAAAAGGCGGACGGGAGGGCAGGCTACACAGATACGCAGTATTTT
CSVEKADGRAGYTDTQYF
>TRBJ1-5|-|once|TRBV6-4
TGTGCCAGCAGCCCCCAGGGGCCAGGGGAGCCCCAGCATTTT
CASSPQGPGEPQHF
>TRBJ2-2|TRBD1|-|TRBV4-3
TGCGCCAGCAGCCAAGATAGTAGGCAGGGGGCCGGCACCGGGGAGCTGTTTTTT
CASSQDSRQGAGTGELFF
>TRBJ2-7|-|-|TRBV7-2
TGTGCCAGCAGCATAGGTGGCAAGTCGACCTACGAGCAGTACTTC
CASSIGGKSTYEQYF
>TRBJ1-5|-|-|TRBV5-8
TGTGCCAGCAGCCATACACTGTCGGGCAATCAGCCCCAGCATTTT
CASSHTLSGNQPQHF
>TRBJ2-7|TRBD2|-|TRBV6-1
TGTGCCAGCAGTCCGGGACTAGCGGGAGGTAAGCAGTACTTC
CASSPGLAGGKQYF
>TRBJ2-5|TRBD2|-|TRBV30
TGTGCTTCAGGACTAGCGGGAGAAGAGACCCAGTACTTC
CASGLAGEETQYF
>TRBJ1-1|-|-|TRBV18
TGTGCCAGCTCACCCCAACCTGGGCCTGAAGCTTTCTTT
CASSPQPGPEAFF
>TRBJ2-5|-|-|TRBV29-1
TGCAGCGTTGATCCGACAACCCAGTACTTC
CSVDPTTQYF
>TRBJ2-1|TRBD2|once|TRBV5-3
TGTGCCAGAAGCCCTGTTAGCGGGAGGGGAGAGCAGTTCTTC
CARSPVSGRGEQFF
>TRBJ2-3|TRBD2|-|TRBV29-1
TGCAGCGAATCGGGACTAGCGGGCACAGATACGCAGTATTTT
CSESGLAGTDTQYF
>TRBJ2-1|-|-|TRBV7-3
TGTGCCAGCAGCCCGCAGGGATCTCGTGAGCAGTTCTTC
CASSPQGSREQFF
>TRBJ1-2|-|-|TRBV30
TGTGCCTGGAGTGAAGGGACTCCGTACTTC
CAWSEGTPYF
>TRBJ2-1|TRBD2|-|TRBV7-2
TGTGCCAGCAGCTTGACTAGCGGGAGGTTGGGTGAGCAGTTCTTC
CASSLTSGRLGEQFF
>TRBJ2-3|-|-|TRBV28
TGTGCCAGCACCAGGAGCGGTTCCAGAGGAGATACGCAGTATTTT
CASTRSGSRGDTQYF
>TRBJ2-6|-|-|TRBV19
TGTGCCAGTAGTATCTCCGGGGCCAACGTCCTGACTTTC
CASSISGANVLTF
>TRBJ2-1|-|-|TRBV5-4
TGTGCCAGCAGCTCAGCTGGGCTTAGCTCCTACAATGAGCAGTTCTTC
CASSSAGLSSYNEQFF
>TRBJ2-2|TRBD2|-|TRBV11-3
TGTGCCAGCAGCGCTAGCGGGAGGGCCGGCGGGGAGCTGTTTTTT
CASSASGRAGGELFF
>TRBJ1-2|-|-|TRBV29-1
TGCAGCGTTGACCGGCAGCTTCTCTATGGCTACACCTTC
CSVDRQLLYGYTF
>TRBJ2-2|TRBD2|-|TRBV5-1
TGCGCCAGCAGCTTGCCCAGCGGGACTGGCGGGGAGCTGTTTTTT
CASSLPSGTGGELFF
>TRBJ2-7|TRBD1|-|TRBV30
TGTGCCTGGAAAGGGACAGGGGTTTTCGAGCAGTACTTC
CAWKGTGVFEQYF
>TRBJ1-1|-|-|TRBV10-3
TGTGCCATCAACAACCAGGGGAACACTGAAGCTTTCTTT
CAINNQGNTEAFF
>TRBJ2-2|TRBD1|-|TRBV27
TGTGCCAGCAGTTTCCGCGCTGACAGGGGCACCGGGGAGCTGTTTTTT
CASSFRADRGTGELFF
>TRBJ2-3|TRBD2|once|TRBV7-6
TGTGCCAGCAGCTCCGGACTAGCAGCTAACACAGATACGCAGTATTTT
CASSSGLAANTDTQYF
>TRBJ2-7|-|-|TRBV29-1
TGCAGCGTTGAGAAAAGCTCCTACGAGCAGTACTTC
CSVEKSSYEQYF
>TRBJ2-7|TRBD2|medium-sized|TRBV11-2
TGTGCCAGCAGCCTTCGGACTAGCGGTTACGAGCAGTACTTC
CASSLRTSGYEQYF
>TRBJ2-7|-|once|TRBV28
TGTGCCAGCAGCCCAGGGATCCCCTTCTCCTACGAGCAGTACTTC
CASSPGIPFSYEQYF
>TRBJ1-3|-|-|TRBV5-1
TGCGCCAGCAGCCTAATTAATACAGGTTCTGGAAACACCATATATTTT
CASSLINTGSGNTIYF
>TRBJ2-5|-|-|TRBV10-3
TGTGCCATCAGTGACTCCTTTCGTCAGAGGGAGACCCAGTACTTC
CAISDSFRQRETQYF